These 30 T cell receptor beta chains came from one sample sequenced in a study of T cells in Graves' hyperthyroidism and ophthalmopathy. Researchers took RNA transcripts and amplified the TCR beta CDR3 regions from them. HTBI primers were employed in a first-round RT-PCR of the TCR CDR3. MiXCR, applied by TCRdb to the multiplex PCR reads, yields one record per CDR3 protein. The data contain more than 650,000 distinct CDR3 sequences, 12% to 15% of them singletons. Sequencing was performed on blood. These receptor sequences come from a woman aged 18-29 years with Graves' hyperthyroidism.

In this sample, this clonotype turned up a few times. V usage is TRBV19 and J usage is TRBJ2-3, with D maybe TRBD2 (5 bases). In germline, CDR1 is LNHDA, CDR2 SQIVND (reference sequence). The CDR3 spans 13 residues. Trimming took 8 bases from V and 3 from J, leaving 12 bases between them. As DNA, the CDR3 is TGTGCCAGTGGAATATGGGAGACAGATACGCAGTATTTT. Translating gives CASGIWETDTQYF.

This clonotype was observed once. With a much larger clone just one base away, this may be a read error. The chain has TRBV4-1 and TRBJ2-3; possibly TRBD2 for D (5 bases). Germline lookup yields CDR1 MGHRA and CDR2 YSYEKL. V lost 4 bases, J lost 0 bases, and 17 bases lay in between. The CDR3 has 17 amino acids. In DNA, the CDR3 is TGCGCCAGCAGCCGAGGTCACCGCGGGCAAAGCACAGATACGCAGTATTTT. This codes for CASSRGHRGQSTDTQYF.

In its sample, this clonotype was seen a few times. The V and J genes are TRBV5-4 and TRBJ2-2, with a weak D call TRBD1 (6 bases). The CDR3 totals 16 residues. Germline assignment: CDR1 SGHNT and CDR2 YYREEE (reference sequence). The germline V and J ends were trimmed by 4 bases and 3 bases, with 16 bases remaining between them. The CDR3 region has the DNA TGTGCCAGCAGCACCGGACAGAAGCGAGACACCGGGGAGCTGTTTTTT. Residues: CASSTGQKRDTGELFF.

This clonotype was counted ten times or more. The chain joins TRBV7-9 to TRBJ2-5; TRBD2 matches at 10 bases. Germline V gene data show CDR1 as SEHNR and CDR2 as FQNEAQ (reference sequence). Germline trimming cut 3 bases from V and 0 bases from J; bases unmatched to any gene: 13. The CDR3 consists of 19 residues. The CDR3 spells CASSFNALAGVAYQETQYF. As DNA, the CDR3 is TGTGCCAGCAGCTTTAACGCGCTAGCGGGAGTGGCCTACCAAGAGACCCAGTACTTC.

This clonotype showed up many times. DNA of the CDR3: TGCAGTGCATACGGAACTGATAACTCCTACGAGCAGTACTTC. It specifies CSAYGTDNSYEQYF. V usage is TRBV20-1 and J usage is TRBJ2-7; D remains ambiguous. Trimming stripped 6 bases from V and 0 bases from J, with 15 bases between. Germline-derived CDR1 and CDR2 are DFQATT and SNEGSKA (reference sequence). This CDR3 region has 14 residues.

This clonotype occurred a few times. The rearrangement links TRBV30 to TRBJ1-3; 7 positions agree with TRBD1. This CDR3 has 14 residues. V lost 4 bases, J lost 0 bases, and 3 bases stayed unmatched. From germline, CDR1 is GTSNPN and CDR2 SVGIG (reference sequence). CDR3 bases: TGTGCCTGGACATACAGGGGCTCTGGAAACACCATATATTTT. It translates to CAWTYRGSGNTIYF.

V usage is TRBV20-1 and J usage is TRBJ2-7, with 7 bases identical to TRBD1. V lost 4 bases to trimming and J lost 2 bases; unmatched junction nucleotides: 5. The CDR3 consists of 13 residues. The V gene's germline CDR1 is DFQATT and CDR2 SNEGSKA (reference sequence). Here the CDR3 DNA reads TGCAGTGCTATACAGGGGAGTCCCTACGAGCAGTACTTC. It is translated as CSAIQGSPYEQYF.

A remark on this clonotype: A much more abundant neighbour one base away suggests this may be a read error. The chain carries TRBV29-1 and TRBJ2-1, with 10 bases lining up with TRBD1. The assigned J gene may be wrong: the sequence end matches TRBJ2-7 better. Germline CDR1 reads SQVTM; CDR2 reads ANQGSEA. CDR3 size: 15 residues. CDR3 DNA: TGCAGCGTTACCCGACAGGGGGCGGGCCTAAATGAGCAGTACTTC. Encoded protein: CSVTRQGAGLNEQYF.

The rearrangement joins TRBV20-1 to TRBJ2-1, with TRBD2 matching over 10 bases. CDR3 size: 15 residues. Germline CDR1 DFQATT, CDR2 SNEGSKA (reference sequence). The trim removed 1 base at V and 7 bases at J, leaving 7 bases unmatched. The DNA for the CDR3 is TGCAGTGCTAGAGGGCTAGCGGGAGTTTTGAATGAGCAGTTCTTC. Translation gives CSARGLAGVLNEQFF.

Concerning this clonotype itself: A junction end diverges from the germline sequence, so it may reflect a read error. This chain joins TRBV6-4 and TRBJ2-2; TRBD1 or TRBD2 may be the D gene (5 bases each). The CDR3 spans 16 residues. Germline V lookup: CDR1 MRHNA, CDR2 SNTAGT. The DNA of the CDR3 is TGTGCCAGCAGTTACTCTTGGGGGAGCCGGGCCGGGGAGCTGTTTTTT. The encoded protein is CASSYSWGSRAGELFF.

The table lists this clonotype with many counts. The chain uses TRBV30 and TRBJ1-1, with D hard to call. V was clipped by 3 bases and J by 0 bases, with 8 bases between them. CDR3 length: 13 residues. Germline CDR1 is GTSNPN and CDR2 is SVGIG (reference sequence). CDR3 protein: CAWRPLMNTEAFF. DNA of the CDR3: TGTGCCTGGAGGCCATTGATGAACACTGAAGCTTTCTTT. The entire variable domain, with the rest obtained from reference TRBV30 and TRBJ1-1, is as follows: SQTIHQWPATLVQPVGSPLSLECTVEGTSNPNLYWYRQAAGRGLQLLFYSVGIGQISSEVPQNLSASRPQDRQFILSSKKLLLSDSGFYLCAWRPLMNTEAFFGQGTRLTVV.

This clonotype came up once. The chain couples TRBV19 to TRBJ2-3, with a weak D call TRBD2 (6 bases). The CDR3 is 12 residues long. V was trimmed by 4 bases and J by 12 bases, leaving 14 bases between them. CDR1 is LNHDA and CDR2 is SQIVND in the germline V gene (reference sequence). CDR3 region: CASSTIGGGQYF. The DNA of the CDR3 is TGTGCCAGTAGTACAATCGGGGGAGGACAGTATTTT. The full variable domain, in which reference TRBV19 and TRBJ2-3 provide the parts outside the CDR3, is DGGITQSPKYLFRKEGQNVTLSCEQNLNHDAMYWYRQDPGQGLRLIYYSQIVNDFQKGDIAEGYSVSREKKESFPLTVTSAQKNPTAFYLCASSTIGGGQYFGPGTRLTVL.

This rearrangement joins TRBV4-1 to TRBJ2-7; TRBD2 agrees at 7 bases. CDR1 and CDR2 from the germline V gene are MGHRA and YSYEKL. The CDR3 sequence is 15 residues long. The V and J ends lost 4 bases and 2 bases, in that order; junction bases with no gene match: 8. The CDR3 region has the DNA TGCGCCAGCAGCCCCTCGGCTAGCGGAGCCTACGAGCAGTACTTC. Translating gives CASSPSASGAYEQYF.

Points on this clonotype: As the CDR3 is not closed by the conserved phenylalanine or tryptophan, this likely results from a read error. The chain is built from TRBV19 and TRBJ1-5; maybe TRBD1 (5 bases). V was shortened by 7 bases and J by 6 bases, with 10 bases between the two germline ends. This CDR3 comprises 12 residues. The V gene's germline CDR1 is LNHDA and CDR2 SQIVND (reference sequence). This chain's CDR3 is CASTGVGQPQHL. The CDR3 DNA reads TGTGCCAGTACGGGGGTCGGTCAGCCCCAGCATCTT.

This clonotype has at least ten counts. The chain uses TRBV30 and TRBJ2-1; 7 bases line up with TRBD2. Germline V lookup: CDR1 GTSNPN, CDR2 SVGIG (reference sequence). The CDR3 extends over 12 amino acids. The ends lost 2 bases at V and 12 bases at J; junction bases unmatched: 7. CDR3 region: CAWSPTSVMQFF. CDR3 DNA sequence: TGTGCCTGGAGTCCAACTAGCGTAATGCAGTTCTTC.

This clonotype was observed a handful of times. CDR3 sequence (DNA): TGTGCCAGCACAGTTTCCAGGGACACGACCTACGAGCAGTACTTC. As protein: CASTVSRDTTYEQYF. This chain uses TRBV7-2 with TRBJ2-7, with D perhaps TRBD1 (6 bases). The CDR3 spans 15 residues. Trimming stripped 7 bases from V and 2 bases from J, with 18 bases between. The V gene's germline CDR1 is SGHTA and CDR2 FQGNSA.

This clonotype was observed a handful of times. The chain is built from TRBV2 and TRBJ2-7; 8 nucleotides line up with TRBD1. The CDR3 is made up of 13 amino acids. CDR1 is SNHLY and CDR2 is FYNNEI in the germline V gene. Germline trimming cut 5 bases from V and 5 bases from J; bases unmatched to any gene: 5. CDR3: CASSYRGSNEQYF. The CDR3 DNA is TGTGCCAGCAGTTACAGGGGGTCGAACGAGCAGTACTTC.

This clonotype has just a few counts. The chain is built from TRBV29-1 and TRBJ2-2, with D maybe TRBD2 (6 bases). The length of the CDR3 is 16 residues. Looked up from germline, CDR1 is SQVTM and CDR2 is ANQGSEA. The ends were cut back, 0 bases at V and 1 base at J, with 12 bases in the middle. The chain's CDR3 is CSVEDRGDWNTGELFF. The CDR3, as DNA: TGCAGCGTTGAAGATCGAGGGGACTGGAACACCGGGGAGCTGTTTTTT.

This clonotype has only one observation. The chain joins TRBV14 to TRBJ2-1, with 8 bases lining up with TRBD2. V dropped 6 bases and J dropped 10; count of bases not matched to a gene: 23. The CDR3 runs to 18 residues. In germline, CDR1 is SGHDN, CDR2 FVKESK. DNA of the CDR3: TGTGCCAGCAGTCCCTGGCCGGGGGGGGGGGGGGGGGGGGGGGAGCAGTTCTTC. Amino acid sequence: CASSPWPGGGGGGGEQFF.

As to this clonotype: Here the CDR3 omits its conserved ending phenylalanine or tryptophan, so a read error is the likely source. The chain links TRBV30 to TRBJ1-2; perhaps TRBD1 as D (6 bases). The CDR3 contains 13 residues. V was trimmed by 0 bases and J by 5 bases, leaving 10 bases between them. The germline V gene encodes CDR1 GTSNPN and CDR2 SVGIG (reference sequence). The CDR3, as DNA: TGTGCCTGGAGTGTAGGGGGTTATTATGGCTACACCCTC. Translating gives CAWSVGGYYGYTL.

The chain joins TRBV29-1 to TRBJ2-4; D is ambiguous. CDR1 and CDR2 (germline): SQVTM, ANQGSEA. The CDR3 has 13 residues. With 4 bases removed from V and 2 bases from J, the gap between germline ends came to 9 bases. CDR3 DNA: TGCAGCGTTGTCCACGCCCCCAAAAACATTCAGTACTTC. This gives the protein CSVVHAPKNIQYF.

The chain couples TRBV6-1 to TRBJ1-6, with unresolved D. Trimming left V 5 bases short and J 2 bases short, with 16 bases between. CDR3 length equals 17 residues. CDR1 MNHNS and CDR2 SASEGT come from the germline V gene. The CDR3 loop is CASSHPGGSTYNSPLHF. The CDR3 nucleotides read TGTGCCAGCAGTCATCCCGGAGGGTCCACCTATAATTCACCCCTCCACTTT.

The rearrangement links TRBV5-1 to TRBJ2-1; D is undetermined. Germline lookup yields CDR1 SGHRS and CDR2 YFSETQ. This CDR3 region has 15 residues. The ends were cut back, 2 bases at V and 0 bases at J, with 9 bases in the middle. CDR3 nucleotides: TGCGCCAGCAGCTTCGTGGTGAGCTCCTACAATGAGCAGTTCTTC. This sequence encodes CASSFVVSSYNEQFF.

The J gene is TRBJ2-4, the V gene TRBV20-1; TRBD2 matches at 8 bases. The V segment lost 0 bases and the J segment 0 bases; nucleotides outside the gene matches: 19. Germline V CDR1 and CDR2: DFQATT, SNEGSKA (reference sequence). The CDR3 extends over 21 amino acids. The CDR3 protein is CSAREFVGTSGDRIAKNIQYF. In nucleotides, the CDR3 is TGCAGTGCTAGAGAGTTTGTTGGGACTAGTGGGGATAGAATAGCCAAAAACATTCAGTACTTC.

There are a few counts of this clonotype. The rearrangement links TRBV19 to TRBJ2-3; tentatively, D is TRBD2 (6 bases). This CDR3 has 15 amino acids. The germline V gene has CDR1 LNHDA and CDR2 SQIVND (reference sequence). The V end was cut by 7 bases, the J end by 4 bases, with 18 bases between. CDR3 nucleotide sequence: TGTGCCAGTATCCTGAACCCGGGGGTTCCAGATACGCAGTATTTT. Protein sequence: CASILNPGVPDTQYF.

The chain joins TRBV18 to TRBJ2-2; maybe TRBD1 (6 bases). The CDR3 covers 15 residues. Germline V lookup: CDR1 KGHSH, CDR2 LQKENI. Trimming cost V 3 bases and J 4 bases, with 12 bases left between them. The CDR3 DNA is TGTGCCAGCTCACCGGCCGGACAGACCACCGGGGAGCTGTTTTTT. This translates into CASSPAGQTTGELFF. Based on the CDR3 plus reference TRBV18 and TRBJ2-2, the full variable domain is NAGVMQNPRHLVRRRGQEARLRCSPMKGHSHVYWYRQLPEEGLKFMVYLQKENIIDESGMPKERFSAEFPKEGPSILRIQQVVRGDSAAYFCASSPAGQTTGELFFGEGSRLTVL.

V and J are TRBV4-1 and TRBJ1-6; a possible D gene is TRBD1 (5 bases). CDR1 is MGHRA, CDR2 YSYEKL, per germline. Trimming removed 1 base at V and 1 base at J, with 8 bases between. The CDR3 loop spans 16 amino acids. The chain's CDR3 is CASSQVWGSYNSPLHF. As DNA, the CDR3 is TGCGCCAGCAGCCAAGTATGGGGGTCCTATAATTCACCCCTCCACTTT.

This clonotype has at least ten counts. This chain uses TRBV6-6 with TRBJ1-1, with a tentative D call TRBD1 (6 bases). The length of the CDR3 is 15 residues. CDR1 is MNHNY and CDR2 is SVGAGI in the germline V gene (reference sequence). V gave up 0 bases and J gave up 7 bases, with 15 bases separating them. The chain's CDR3 is CASSYSPRGGYEAFF. As DNA, the CDR3 is TGTGCCAGCAGTTACTCGCCGAGGGGGGGTTATGAAGCTTTCTTT.

This clonotype was found a few times. This chain links TRBV7-9 with TRBJ2-7, with a weak D call TRBD2 (6 bases). CDR3 length equals 16 residues. Germline V CDR1 and CDR2: SEHNR, FQNEAQ (reference sequence). Trimming took 2 bases from V and 5 from J, leaving 19 bases between them. The CDR3 DNA reads TGTGCCAGCAGCTTACTCCGACCTCTCGGGAGAGACGAGCAGTACTTC. Protein product: CASSLLRPLGRDEQYF.

The CDR3 DNA follows: TGTGCCACCAGTGATTCCCGGACAGGGGGCACCGGGGAGCTGTTTTTT. It is translated as CATSDSRTGGTGELFF. This rearrangement joins TRBV24-1 to TRBJ2-2, with 10 positions matching TRBD1. This CDR3 contains 16 residues. Germline CDR1 reads KGHDR; CDR2 reads SFDVKD. V lost 2 bases to trimming and J lost 4 bases; unmatched junction nucleotides: 3.